The sequence of this TCR beta chain was determined in a study of OX40 agonist ivuxolimab in advanced cancers. Regarding the study as a whole: Antigen targets of the expanded peripheral T cells went undetermined. Clonal expansion was among the lowest in partial responders at 0.1-3.0 mg/kg, especially CD8+.

Sequencing used immunoSEQ multiplex PCR; TCRdb keeps in-frame clones, though not all of them. Of 77,000 or so clones listed, 81% were seen once; the top ten hold 4.5% to 6%. On this clone itself: The antigen is not known.

Trimming cost V 4 bases and J 0 bases; bases outside gene matches: 7. The CDR3 length is 17 residues. Germline V gives CDR1 SGHRS, CDR2 YFSETQ. Specimen: CD4+ or CD8+ T cells sorted from blood, collected in a trial of the OX40 agonist ivuxolimab. This sequence was found in an adult with an advanced solid tumor such as melanoma, head and neck, liver or kidney cancer. V is TRBV5-1 and J is TRBJ2-4; 10 nucleotides align to TRBD2. The CDR3 spells CASSLSGRRLAKNIQYF. CDR3 bases: TGCGCCAGCAGCCTTAGCGGGAGGAGGTTAGCCAAAAACATTCAGTACTTC.